The 17 T cell receptor beta chains reported below all come from one sample, sequenced in a study of blood T cells in healthy people across ages. Primed by a sample-barcoded 5' primer and a J-beta primer mix, a second PCR proceeded for roughly 7 to 11 cycles. One entry per CDR3 protein results from TCRdb running MiXCR on the 5' RACE reads. The sample lists 380,000 or so distinct CDR3 sequences, over 45% occurring once. Sequencing used blood. All receptors derive from a man aged 55 to 69 in good health.

The chain joins TRBV7-3 to TRBJ2-7; TRBD2 might be the D (5 bases). Germline values: CDR1 SGHTA, CDR2 FQGTGA. CDR3 length equals 14 residues. The ends were cut back, 7 bases at V and 3 bases at J, with 16 bases in the middle. The CDR3, as DNA: TGTGCCAGCACCTCTAGGATCGGGAACTACGAGCAGTACTTC. This gives the protein CASTSRIGNYEQYF.

This clonotype was picked up a small number of times. V is TRBV20-1 and J is TRBJ2-5; 11 positions agree with TRBD2. After removal of 6 bases from V and 2 bases from J, the junction contained 8 bases not matched to a gene. CDR3 length: 15 residues. The germline CDR1 and CDR2 sequences are DFQATT and SNEGSKA (reference sequence). The CDR3 DNA sequence: TGCAGTGCCCGGCGGACTAGCGGGCTTCAAGAGACCCAGTACTTC. It yields the protein CSARRTSGLQETQYF.

The gene calls are TRBV5-1 and TRBJ2-1; TRBD1 agrees at 7 bases. Losses at the gene ends were 2 bases for V and 6 bases for J; bases not matched to a gene: 8. Germline V gene lookup returns CDR1 SGHRS and CDR2 YFSETQ. CDR3 size: 15 residues. The CDR3 coding sequence is TGCGCCAGCAGCTTCACTAGACAGGGAATCAATGAGCAGTTCTTC. Translated, it gives CASSFTRQGINEQFF.

Details on this clonotype: Possible read error: a much larger clone is one base away. V usage is TRBV9 and J usage is TRBJ2-3; D is undetermined. The germline V and J ends were trimmed by 3 bases and 4 bases, with 9 bases remaining between them. Germline V CDR1 and CDR2: SGDLS, YYNGEE. The CDR3 is made up of 13 amino acids. The CDR3 coding sequence is TGTGCCAGCAGCGGAGTTATGTCAGATACGCAGTATTTT. This gives the protein CASSGVMSDTQYF. Together with reference TRBV9 and TRBJ2-3, the CDR3 gives the full variable domain: DSGVTQTPKHLITATGQRVTLRCSPRSGDLSVYWYQQSLDQGLQFLIQYYNGEERAKGNILERFSAQQFPDLHSELNLSSLELGDSALYFCASSGVMSDTQYFGPGTRLTVL.

This clonotype showed up just a few times. The chain links TRBV6-5 to TRBJ2-4; D may match TRBD1 or TRBD2 (5 bases each). The end of the DNA aligns better with TRBJ2-7, so the J call may be wrong. This CDR3 has 13 amino acids. Germline V gene lookup returns CDR1 MNHEY and CDR2 SVGAGI. The CDR3 DNA reads TGTGCCAGCAGTTACGAGGCAGGGAGCGAGCAGTACTTC. Protein product: CASSYEAGSEQYF.

This clonotype was detected only a few times. The CDR3 spells CASGGGGTDTQYF. DNA of the CDR3: TGCGCCAGCGGCGGGGGCGGCACAGATACGCAGTATTTT. The chain is built from TRBV5-1 and TRBJ2-3, with a tentative D call TRBD2 (7 bases). Between the trimmed V and J ends, which lost 7 bases and 1 base, there was a span of 10 bases. In germline, CDR1 is SGHRS, CDR2 YFSETQ. The CDR3 has 13 residues.

The V and J genes are TRBV21-1 and TRBJ2-1; the table's D call TRBD1 went unverified against the DNA. TRBV21-1 has pseudogene status. This CDR3 has 18 residues. For the CDR3, the DNA is TGTGCCAGCAGCAAAGTGGGGAGGACAGGGGAGGACTACAATGAGCAGTTCTTC. It encodes CASSKVGRTGEDYNEQFF.

The rearrangement uses TRBV2 and TRBJ2-5; D is uncertain. The CDR3 length is 14 residues. Trimming removed 5 bases from V and 1 base from J, with 11 bases in between. The V gene's germline CDR1 is SNHLY and CDR2 FYNNEI. CDR3 residues: CASSYLGSQETQYF. The DNA for the CDR3 is TGTGCCAGCAGTTACCTGGGATCCCAAGAGACCCAGTACTTC.

The chain couples TRBV28 to TRBJ1-2, with 7 bases fitting TRBD1. CDR1 is MDHEN and CDR2 is SYDVKM in the germline V gene. V lost 6 bases to trimming and J lost 2 bases; unmatched junction nucleotides: 6. The CDR3 totals 14 residues. DNA of the CDR3: TGTGCCAGCAGATTACCGGGACAGAACTATGGCTACACCTTC. Its protein is CASRLPGQNYGYTF.

This clonotype was seen more than once but under ten times. This chain connects TRBV4-2 to TRBJ2-5; possible D gene TRBD1, 6 bases. Between the trimmed V and J ends, which lost 1 base and 1 base, there was a span of 13 bases. This CDR3 contains 16 residues. Looked up from germline, CDR1 is LGHNA and CDR2 is YNFKEQ. The CDR3 protein is CASSQGGRDIQETQYF. The CDR3, as DNA: TGTGCCAGCAGCCAAGGAGGCCGGGACATCCAAGAGACCCAGTACTTC.

The chain couples TRBV7-9 to TRBJ1-2; weak D call: TRBD1 (5 bases). The germline V gene has CDR1 SEHNR and CDR2 FQNEAQ (reference sequence). CDR3 length equals 15 residues. V lost 0 bases to trimming and J lost 4 bases, with 12 bases between them. The CDR3 DNA reads as TGTGCCAGCAGCTTAGCGGCATCTGGGGCCTATGGCTACACCTTC. Translating it yields CASSLAASGAYGYTF. The full variable domain, its missing parts supplied by reference TRBV7-9 and TRBJ1-2, is DTGVSQNPRHKITKRGQNVTFRCDPISEHNRLYWYRQTLGQGPEFLTYFQNEAQLEKSRLLSDRFSAERPKGSFSTLEIQRTEQGDSAMYLCASSLAASGAYGYTFGSGTRLTVV.

This chain links TRBV11-3 with TRBJ2-1; maybe TRBD1 (5 bases). The CDR3 has 18 residues. Germline V lookup: CDR1 SGHNT, CDR2 YENEEA. Trimming removed 1 base at V and 5 bases at J, with 21 bases between. Written as DNA, the CDR3 is TGTGCCAGCAGCTTAGGATCCGTCCCAGGGCCAAAGAACAATGAGCAGTTCTTC. Its protein is CASSLGSVPGPKNNEQFF. Full variable domain (outside the CDR3, taken from reference TRBV11-3 and TRBJ2-1): EAGVVQSPRYKIIEKKQPVAFWCNPISGHNTLYWYLQNLGQGPELLIRYENEEAVDDSQLPKDRFSAERLKGVDSTLKIQPAELGDSAVYLCASSLGSVPGPKNNEQFFGPGTRLTVL.

This clonotype occurred a few times. The chain is built from TRBV7-9 and TRBJ2-6; a possible D gene is TRBD1 (5 bases). The ends were cut back, 5 bases at V and 0 bases at J, with 11 bases in the middle. CDR1 is SEHNR and CDR2 is FQNEAQ in the germline V gene (reference sequence). The CDR3 runs to 16 residues. The CDR3 nucleotides are TGTGCCAGCAGCCGTGACAGCCCCTCTGGGGCCAACGTCCTGACTTTC. It is translated as CASSRDSPSGANVLTF.

This chain joins TRBV20-1 and TRBJ2-1, with 8 bases identical to TRBD2. CDR3 length: 12 residues. The junction had 6 bases not matched to a gene; V was cut back by 6 bases and J by 8 bases. Germline loops: CDR1 DFQATT, CDR2 SNEGSKA (reference sequence). CDR3 coding DNA: TGCAGTGCCAGGACTAGCAGCGATGAGCAGTTCTTC. Translated, it gives CSARTSSDEQFF.

This CDR3 reads CSADSGYGGWFF. The CDR3 DNA is TGCAGTGCTGACTCGGGGTATGGGGGATGGTTCTTC. J is TRBJ2-1 and V is TRBV20-1; perhaps D is TRBD1 or TRBD2 (5 bases each). This CDR3 contains 12 residues. The V and J ends lost 5 bases and 15 bases respectively, with 20 bases between them. Germline loops: CDR1 DFQATT, CDR2 SNEGSKA (reference sequence).

This chain connects TRBV9 to TRBJ1-1; D is perhaps TRBD1 (5 bases). Germline V CDR1 and CDR2: SGDLS, YYNGEE. Trimming took off 4 bases at V and 1 base at J, with 14 bases between the two ends. CDR3 length equals 15 residues. DNA of the CDR3: TGTGCCAGCAGCCACCAACAGGCTTCGAACACTGAAGCTTTCTTT. It is translated as CASSHQQASNTEAFF.

V usage is TRBV7-2 and J usage is TRBJ1-4; weak D call: TRBD1 (6 bases). Germline CDR1 and CDR2: SGHTA and FQGNSA. The V gene lost 3 bases and the J gene lost 2 bases, with 10 bases spanning the gap. The CDR3 is 15 amino acids. The CDR3 sequence is CASSLLRGTNEKLFF. The CDR3 DNA is TGTGCCAGCAGCTTGCTCAGGGGCACTAATGAAAAACTGTTTTTT. Looking up the rest from reference TRBV7-2 and TRBJ1-4 gives the full variable domain: GAGVSQSPSNKVTEKGKDVELRCDPISGHTALYWYRQSLGQGLEFLIYFQGNSAPDKSGLPSDRFSAERTGGSVSTLTIQRTQQEDSAVYLCASSLLRGTNEKLFFGSGTQLSVL.